The 29 T cell receptor beta chains in this list originate from one sample, sequenced in a study of T cell repertoires in aging, cancer and after chemotherapy (dated by TCRdb to between 2018 and 2021). TCR beta rearrangements were amplified from genomic DNA extracted from peripheral blood rather than from sorted cells or RNA. For sequencing, an Illumina MiSeq was employed. Multiplex touch-down PCR with a mixed TRB-A/B primer pool was used to amplify rearranged TRB sequences covering the V, D and J segments. TCRdb reworked the public reads: Q25 trimming with fastp, MiXCR clone assembly, productive beta chains retained. Each record represents a unique CDR3 protein, reported with the most common genes and DNA among its rows. The table for this sample lists about 10,000 distinct CDR3 sequences; 25% to 30% of them were counted only once. The top ten hold around 1.2% of the sample. Sequences were obtained from blood. Every receptor here comes from a human donor in good health.

In its sample, this clonotype was seen a few times. The genes are TRBV28 and TRBJ2-2; possibly TRBD1 for D (5 bases). With 5 bases removed from V and 1 base from J, the gap between germline ends came to 11 bases. This CDR3 comprises 15 residues. From germline, CDR1 is MDHEN and CDR2 SYDVKM. The CDR3 region is CASSPFQGNTGELFF. Here the CDR3 DNA reads TGTGCCAGCAGTCCGTTTCAGGGGAACACCGGGGAGCTGTTTTTT.

The CDR3: CASSSRDRGRGEQFF. The CDR3 DNA follows: TGTGCCAGCAGTTCCCGGGACAGGGGGCGCGGTGAGCAGTTCTTC. The rearrangement uses TRBV12-3 or TRBV12-4 and TRBJ2-1, with TRBD1 identical over 12 bases. The J segment lost 9 bases and the V segment lost 4 bases, leaving 7 bases of the junction unmatched. CDR3 size: 15 residues.

This chain connects TRBV27 to TRBJ2-3, with 11 bases identical to TRBD2. Germline CDR1 MNHEY, CDR2 SMNVEV (reference sequence). This CDR3 spans 16 amino acids. J gave up 4 bases and V 6 bases, and 9 bases lay outside the gene matches. The CDR3 DNA reads TGTGCCAGCAGCCCTACTAGCGGGAGTCCCGCAGATACGCAGTATTTT. Translation gives CASSPTSGSPADTQYF.

The CDR3 loop reads CASSQPRRGRAYGYTF. The CDR3 nucleotides read TGCGCCAGCAGCCAACCACGTCGGGGGCGGGCCTATGGCTACACCTTC. V is TRBV4-1 and J is TRBJ1-2; D is perhaps TRBD1 (6 bases). The length of the CDR3 is 16 residues. Trimming left V 2 bases short and J 4 bases short, with 17 bases between. The germline CDR1 and CDR2 sequences are MGHRA and YSYEKL.

Concerning this clonotype itself: A much larger clone sits a single nucleotide away, making a read error possible. In nucleotides, the CDR3 is TGTGCCATCAGTCGGACTAGCCGCGACACCGGGGAGCTGTTTTTT. As protein: CAISRTSRDTGELFF. V is TRBV6-2 or TRBV6-3 and J is TRBJ2-2; TRBD2 aligns across 8 bases. This CDR3 region has 15 residues. Germline V gene lookup returns CDR1 MNHEY and CDR2 SVGEGT.

By sample fraction, this clonotype is medium-sized (0.01 to 0.1%). The CDR3 region is CASSLGGWDSGANVLTF. For the CDR3, the DNA is TGTGCCAGCAGCTTAGGGGGATGGGACTCTGGGGCCAACGTCCTGACTTTC. V is TRBV7-9 and J is TRBJ2-6, with D hard to call. Germline V lookup: CDR1 SEHNR, CDR2 FQNEAQ (reference sequence). V lost 1 base and J lost 0, with 10 bases in between. This CDR3 spans 17 amino acids.

This clonotype is medium-sized within its sample. The rearrangement links TRBV20-1 to TRBJ2-7; D gene uncertain. The V end lost 1 base, the J end lost 2 bases, and 18 bases lay between the germline ends. CDR3 length: 16 amino acids. In germline, CDR1 is DFQATT, CDR2 SNEGSKA (reference sequence). The CDR3 protein is CSARGTETPSPYEQYF. The CDR3 nucleotides read TGCAGTGCTAGAGGGACCGAAACTCCCTCCCCCTACGAGCAGTACTTC.

This clonotype was observed a few times. The CDR3 region is CSAQPGTLNTEAFF. The CDR3 DNA follows: TGCAGTGCTCAACCCGGGACACTTAACACTGAAGCTTTCTTT. The rearrangement uses TRBV20-1 and TRBJ1-1, with a weak D call TRBD1 (6 bases). The CDR3 is made up of 14 amino acids. CDR1 is DFQATT and CDR2 is SNEGSKA in the germline V gene (reference sequence). The germline V and J ends were trimmed by 5 bases and 2 bases, with 15 bases remaining between them.

This clonotype was seen more than once but under ten times. J is TRBJ1-2 and V is TRBV28; D not certain. CDR1 is MDHEN and CDR2 is SYDVKM in the germline V gene. V shed 3 bases and J shed 5 bases, with 13 bases lying between them. CDR3 size: 14 residues. CDR3 in amino acids: CASSFSVEPYGYTF. The CDR3 bases are TGTGCCAGCAGTTTTTCGGTCGAGCCATATGGCTACACCTTC.

This clonotype was counted only a few times. V usage is TRBV20-1 and J usage is TRBJ2-7, with TRBD1 matching over 8 bases. From germline, CDR1 is DFQATT and CDR2 SNEGSKA (reference sequence). The CDR3 loop spans 15 amino acids. V lost 5 bases, J lost 3 bases, and 12 bases stayed unmatched. Written as DNA, the CDR3 is TGCAGTGCTTTAACTATGGACAGGGAGAGCTACGAGCAGTACTTC. Translation gives CSALTMDRESYEQYF.

The rearrangement links TRBV6-1 to TRBJ2-1, with 10 bases fitting TRBD1. Germline CDR1 MNHNS, CDR2 SASEGT. CDR3 size: 16 residues. The junction had 9 bases not matched to a gene; V was cut back by 6 bases and J by 4 bases. The CDR3 loop is CASRADGQGGYNEQFF. The DNA of the CDR3 is TGTGCCAGCAGGGCCGATGGACAGGGGGGTTACAATGAGCAGTTCTTC.

Relative to its sample, this clonotype is medium-sized. V usage is TRBV7-9 and J usage is TRBJ2-7; 7 bases fit TRBD1. Germline CDR1 reads SEHNR; CDR2 reads FQNEAQ (reference sequence). With V trimmed by 2 bases and J by 3 bases, 4 bases remained unmatched. The CDR3 extends over 14 amino acids. CDR3: CASSLTGDSYEQYF. The CDR3 DNA sequence: TGTGCCAGCAGCTTAACCGGGGACAGCTACGAGCAGTACTTC.

By sample share, this clonotype is medium-sized. This chain uses TRBV7-9 with TRBJ1-1; D gene unclear. Trimming removed 1 base at V and 5 bases at J, with 8 bases between. Germline lookup yields CDR1 SEHNR and CDR2 FQNEAQ (reference sequence). The CDR3 spans 13 residues. This CDR3 is CASSLVGVTEAFF. As DNA, the CDR3 is TGTGCCAGCAGCTTAGTTGGGGTTACTGAAGCTTTCTTT.

Only a few counts were recorded for this clonotype. The chain recombines TRBV18 with TRBJ1-5; no definite D call. Looked up from germline, CDR1 is KGHSH and CDR2 is LQKENI. The CDR3 sequence is 16 residues long. V lost 4 bases and J 11 bases, leaving 24 bases between the germline ends. The CDR3 sequence: CASSRTDEEFGAAQHF. DNA of the CDR3: TGTGCCAGCTCACGGACGGATGAGGAATTCGGCGCGGCCCAGCATTTT. Using reference TRBV18 and TRBJ1-5 for the parts outside the CDR3, the full variable domain is NAGVMQNPRHLVRRRGQEARLRCSPMKGHSHVYWYRQLPEEGLKFMVYLQKENIIDESGMPKERFSAEFPKEGPSILRIQQVVRGDSAAYFCASSRTDEEFGAAQHFGDGTRLSIL.

This clonotype has a handful of counts. The CDR3 reads CASRSSGRGAYNEQFF. CDR3 coding DNA: TGTGCCAGCAGATCCAGCGGGAGGGGGGCCTACAATGAGCAGTTCTTC. This rearrangement joins TRBV28 to TRBJ2-1; TRBD2 matches 10 bases. V lost 6 bases to trimming and J lost 2 bases; unmatched junction nucleotides: 7. CDR1 is MDHEN and CDR2 is SYDVKM in the germline V gene. The CDR3 loop spans 16 amino acids. Drawing the rest from reference TRBV28 and TRBJ2-1, the complete variable domain is DVKVTQSSRYLVKRTGEKVFLECVQDMDHENMFWYRQDPGLGLRLIYFSYDVKMKEKGDIPEGYSVSREKKERFSLILESASTNQTSMYLCASRSSGRGAYNEQFFGPGTRLTVL.

Relative to its sample, this clonotype is medium-sized. The rearrangement uses TRBV6-4 and TRBJ1-6; D is unresolved. The CDR3 totals 13 residues. The V and J ends lost 0 bases and 9 bases respectively, with 6 bases between them. CDR1 is MRHNA, CDR2 SNTAGT, per germline. CDR3 sequence: CASSDSEGSPLHF. In DNA form, the CDR3 reads TGTGCCAGCAGTGACTCTGAGGGTTCACCCCTCCACTTT.

Note on this clonotype: One base away lies a much larger clone, so this may be a sequencing read error. This chain joins TRBV15 and TRBJ2-2; D is unclear. The CDR3 length is 15 residues. Trimming took 0 bases from V and 6 from J, leaving 11 bases between them. Germline V lookup: CDR1 LNHNV, CDR2 YYDKDF (reference sequence). The CDR3 here is CATSRDQATSGELFF. The CDR3 nucleotides read TGTGCCACCAGCAGAGATCAGGCGACTTCCGGGGAGCTGTTTTTT. The full variable domain, its missing parts supplied by reference TRBV15 and TRBJ2-2, is DAMVIQNPRYQVTQFGKPVTLSCSQTLNHNVMYWYQQKSSQAPKLLFHYYDKDFNNEADTPDNFQSRRPNTSFCFLDIRSPGLGDTAMYLCATSRDQATSGELFFGEGSRLTVL.

Relative to its sample, this clonotype is medium-sized. V is TRBV6-5 and J is TRBJ1-1; tentatively, D is TRBD1 (5 bases). CDR3 length equals 13 residues. Trimming left V 4 bases short and J 1 base short, with 7 bases between. Germline CDR1 reads MNHEY; CDR2 reads SVGAGI. CDR3 sequence: CASSFDRNTEAFF. The DNA for the CDR3 is TGTGCCAGCAGTTTCGACAGGAACACTGAAGCTTTCTTT.

A remark on this clonotype: Being one base from a much bigger clone, this may be a read error. The rearrangement links TRBV19 to TRBJ1-3; D remains unclear. The ends were cut back, 3 bases at V and 0 bases at J, with 9 bases in the middle. In germline, CDR1 is LNHDA, CDR2 SQIVND (reference sequence). The length of the CDR3 is 15 residues. The CDR3, as DNA: TGTGCCAGTAGTATTGGAGTCCCCTCTGGAAACACCATATATTTT. Protein product: CASSIGVPSGNTIYF.

Only a few counts were recorded for this clonotype. The chain employs TRBV7-3 and TRBJ2-1; weak D call: TRBD2 (6 bases). Trimming removed 7 bases from V and 6 bases from J, with 19 bases in between. The CDR3 contains 15 residues. Germline V CDR1 and CDR2: SGHTA, FQGTGA. The CDR3 sequence is CASTKGRGRGNEQFF. CDR3 nucleotides: TGTGCCAGCACAAAAGGGCGGGGAAGAGGCAATGAGCAGTTCTTC.

This clonotype was counted between two and nine times. This sequence joins TRBV28 and TRBJ1-2; D unclear. The CDR3 loop spans 11 amino acids. Trimming cost V 6 bases and J 4 bases, with 6 bases left between them. CDR1 is MDHEN, CDR2 SYDVKM, per germline. CDR3 DNA: TGTGCCAGCAGCTGGAGCTATGGCTACACCTTC. Its protein product is CASSWSYGYTF.

Comment on this clonotype: At one of its ends the junction is not consistent with the germline gene, which may arise from a read error. V usage is TRBV14 and J usage is TRBJ1-6, with D tentatively TRBD1 (5 bases). The CDR3 spans 19 residues. Per the germline V gene, CDR1 is SGHDN and CDR2 is FVKESK. CDR3 sequence reads: CASSQESLSQGSYNSPLNF. In DNA, the CDR3 is TGTGCCAGCAGCCAAGAATCCCTTTCCCAGGGCTCCTATAATTCACCCCTCAACTTT.

This clonotype was seen just once. One junction end does not reproduce the germline sequence, and a read error may be involved. The J gene is TRBJ2-7, the V gene TRBV6-1; 7 bases line up with TRBD1. This CDR3 comprises 11 residues. Germline V CDR1 and CDR2: MNHNS, SASEGT. CDR3 sequence: CAPCEGAKQYF. DNA for the CDR3: TGCGCCCCCTGCGAGGGGGCCAAGCAGTACTTC.

There are a few counts of this clonotype. J is TRBJ2-2 and V is TRBV10-3; 10 bases match TRBD2. Germline loops: CDR1 ENHRY, CDR2 SYGVKD. The ends lost 6 bases at V and 5 bases at J; junction bases unmatched: 12. The CDR3 covers 17 residues. The CDR3 bases are TGTGCCATCAGAATCACACCTAGCGGGAGATATACCGGGGAGCTGTTTTTT. Translating it yields CAIRITPSGRYTGELFF.

The V and J genes are TRBV27 and TRBJ2-5, with D perhaps matching TRBD2 (5 bases). Germline CDR1 reads MNHEY; CDR2 reads SMNVEV (reference sequence). This CDR3 has 15 amino acids. V was pared by 4 bases and J by 6 bases, with 18 bases between. The CDR3 loop is CASSSTGILIQTQYF. The CDR3 coding sequence is TGTGCCAGCAGTTCGACCGGGATTCTAATACAGACCCAGTACTTC.

This chain connects TRBV9 to TRBJ2-1, with 11 bases aligning to TRBD2. With 0 bases clipped from V and 14 bases from J, the junction kept 10 bases outside the gene matches. Germline V CDR1 and CDR2: SGDLS, YYNGEE. The CDR3 is made up of 15 amino acids. The CDR3 sequence: CASSVEAISGRAEFF. For the CDR3, the DNA is TGTGCCAGCAGCGTAGAAGCGATTAGCGGGAGGGCCGAGTTCTTC.

The chain has TRBV4-2 and TRBJ2-7; 9 nucleotides match TRBD1. The CDR3 has 16 residues. After removal of 0 bases from V and 4 bases from J, the junction contained 7 bases not matched to a gene. Germline CDR1 and CDR2: LGHNA and YNFKEQ. DNA of the CDR3: TGTGCCAGCAGCCAAGATACAGGGGACAGGGCGTACGAGCAGTACTTC. Translation: CASSQDTGDRAYEQYF.

This clonotype has only a few counts. The chain couples TRBV6-1 to TRBJ2-5; D perhaps matches TRBD1 (6 bases). The CDR3 length is 14 residues. The V and J ends lost 1 base and 5 bases respectively, with 11 bases between them. Germline CDR1 is MNHNS and CDR2 is SASEGT. CDR3 protein: CASSEGGGRETQYF. CDR3 nucleotide sequence: TGTGCCAGCAGTGAAGGAGGGGGAAGGGAGACCCAGTACTTC.

This sequence joins TRBV5-4 and TRBJ1-1; 7 bases agree with TRBD1. Unmatched junction bases numbered 3, after V lost 4 bases and J lost 0 bases. The CDR3 runs to 14 residues. CDR1 and CDR2 from the germline V gene are SGHNT and YYREEE (reference sequence). The CDR3 reads CASSQTGLNTEAFF. CDR3 in DNA: TGTGCCAGCAGCCAGACAGGGTTGAACACTGAAGCTTTCTTT.